The 18 T cell receptor beta chains listed next were all sequenced from one sample in a study of T cells in Graves' hyperthyroidism and ophthalmopathy. Amplification targeted TCR beta CDR3 regions from RNA transcripts. RT-PCR in the first round (using the HTBI primer set) targeted the TCR CDR3. TCRdb called the multiplex PCR reads again in MiXCR, with one record for every CDR3 protein. Of 530,000 or so distinct CDR3 sequences listed, around 22% are singletons. The sample comprised blood. The receptors were gathered from a woman under 40 with Graves' ophthalmopathy.

This clonotype has at least ten counts. The V gene is TRBV6-5, the J gene TRBJ1-1; D not certain. V was cut by 9 bases and J by 0 bases, with 20 bases left in between. Germline V CDR1 and CDR2: MNHEY, SVGAGI. The CDR3 loop spans 16 amino acids. The CDR3 spells CASLSMAGTLNTEAFF. DNA for the CDR3: TGTGCCAGTCTCTCCATGGCAGGAACCTTGAACACTGAAGCTTTCTTT.

This clonotype was detected ten times or more. This may arise from a read error, as a much more abundant clone is one base away. The gene calls are TRBV6-1 and TRBJ1-1; D is uncertain. This CDR3 spans 13 amino acids. Germline V gene data show CDR1 as MNHNS and CDR2 as SASEGT. The CDR3: CASRQDLNTEASF. CDR3 nucleotide sequence: TGTGCCAGCAGGCAGGATTTAAACACTGAAGCTTCCTTT.

This clonotype showed up many times. The CDR3 here is CASDSADRSSYEQYF. For the CDR3, the DNA is TGTGCCAGTGATTCTGCTGACAGGTCTTCCTACGAGCAGTACTTC. This chain connects TRBV6-1 to TRBJ2-7, with a tentative D call TRBD1 (6 bases). In germline, CDR1 is MNHNS, CDR2 SASEGT. Between the trimmed V and J ends, which lost 9 bases and 1 base, there was a span of 19 bases. The CDR3 is 15 residues long.

Ten or more counts support this clonotype. The chain links TRBV6-4 to TRBJ2-7; 8 bases map to TRBD2. Per the germline V gene, CDR1 is MRHNA and CDR2 is SNTAGT. The V and J ends lost 3 bases and 2 bases, in that order; junction bases with no gene match: 12. CDR3 length equals 17 residues. CDR3: CASSESAWRGDTYEQYF. CDR3 bases: TGTGCCAGCAGTGAGTCCGCTTGGCGGGGGGACACCTACGAGCAGTACTTC.

This clonotype occurred a few times. The rearrangement links TRBV6-2 or TRBV6-3 to TRBJ2-7; 9 bases are shared with TRBD2. There are 15 residues in the CDR3. V lost 2 bases, J lost 3 bases, and 5 bases stayed unmatched. Per germline, CDR1 MNHEY and CDR2 SVGEGT. CDR3 in DNA: TGTGCCAGCAGTTACCGGGGTAGCGGGAGCTACGAGCAGTACTTC. Translated, it gives CASSYRGSGSYEQYF.

This clonotype was seen repeatedly, ten times or more. The V and J genes are TRBV30 and TRBJ2-5; D remains ambiguous. This CDR3 region has 11 residues. Trimming pared 0 bases from V and 4 bases from J, leaving 3 bases between. Germline CDR1 GTSNPN, CDR2 SVGIG (reference sequence). CDR3 in DNA: TGTGCCTGGAGTGTGATAGAGACCCAGTACTTC. Protein product: CAWSVIETQYF.

At least ten counts were recorded for this clonotype. The rearrangement links TRBV28 to TRBJ2-7; unclear D gene. V lost 3 bases to trimming and J lost 2 bases, with 17 bases between them. This CDR3 is 16 amino acids long. From germline, CDR1 is MDHEN and CDR2 SYDVKM. The CDR3 nucleotides are TGTGCCAGCAGTTTCGGTGCAGTTCATTATACCTACGAGCAGTACTTC. Translating it yields CASSFGAVHYTYEQYF.

The rearrangement uses TRBV12-3 or TRBV12-4 and TRBJ1-5, with D unresolved. The germline V and J ends were trimmed by 4 bases and 6 bases, with 10 bases remaining between them. The CDR3 has 13 amino acids. The DNA for the CDR3 is TGTGCCAGCAGTTCGACATCGATTCAGCCCCAGCATTTT. It codes for CASSSTSIQPQHF.

Only one count was recorded for this clonotype. A read error may account for a junction end that differs from germline. The rearrangement links TRBV7-3 to TRBJ1-1; no reliable D call. This CDR3 comprises 13 residues. Germline V gene sequence: CDR1 SGHTA, CDR2 FQGTGA. CDR3 amino acids: CASSFRMNTEACF. CDR3 nucleotides: TGTGCCAGCAGCTTCAGGATGAACACTGAAGCTTGCTTT.

This clonotype has only a few counts. The rearrangement links TRBV15 to TRBJ1-5; 10 nucleotides match TRBD1. CDR1 and CDR2 (germline): LNHNV, YYDKDF (reference sequence). V shed 0 bases and J 11 bases; nucleotides not matched to a gene: 19. CDR3 size: 19 residues. This CDR3 is CATSRDGEGQGDIGWTQHF. The CDR3 DNA reads as TGTGCCACCAGCAGAGACGGTGAAGGACAGGGGGATATCGGTTGGACCCAGCATTTT.

The rearrangement uses TRBV28 and TRBJ2-7, with D tentatively TRBD1 or TRBD2 (5 bases each). Looked up from germline, CDR1 is MDHEN and CDR2 is SYDVKM. The CDR3 is 14 amino acids. V was trimmed by 1 base and J by 3 bases, leaving 10 bases between them. DNA for the CDR3: TGTGCCAGCAGTTTATTCGGGGCCCGCTACGAGCAGTACTTC. Its protein product is CASSLFGARYEQYF. The variable domain in full, completed from reference TRBV28 and TRBJ2-7, reads DVKVTQSSRYLVKRTGEKVFLECVQDMDHENMFWYRQDPGLGLRLIYFSYDVKMKEKGDIPEGYSVSREKKERFSLILESASTNQTSMYLCASSLFGARYEQYFGPGTRLTVT.

CDR3 loop: CASFGAGGFGELFF. CDR3 in DNA: TGTGCCAGTTTCGGGGCAGGGGGCTTCGGGGAGCTGTTTTTT. This chain uses TRBV6-1 with TRBJ2-2; 8 nucleotides line up with TRBD1. This CDR3 has 14 residues. Per germline, CDR1 MNHNS and CDR2 SASEGT. V trimming: 9 bases; J trimming: 7 bases; junction bases outside the gene matches: 10.

J is TRBJ2-5 and V is TRBV12-5, with 8 bases aligning to TRBD2. V lost 4 bases, J lost 4 bases, and 11 bases stayed unmatched. This CDR3 comprises 16 residues. Germline assignment: CDR1 LGHNT and CDR2 FRNRAP. As DNA, the CDR3 is TGTGCTAGTGGTTCCTCCGTGAGCGGGGGATCAGAGACCCAGTACTTC. Protein product: CASGSSVSGGSETQYF.

This clonotype was recorded at least ten times. V and J are TRBV11-2 and TRBJ1-1, with no clear D. The CDR3 loop spans 15 amino acids. V was shortened by 1 base and J by 2 bases, with 11 bases between the two germline ends. Germline V CDR1 and CDR2: SGHAT, FQNNGV. CDR3 region: CASSLVGQINTEAFF. DNA of the CDR3: TGTGCCAGCAGCTTAGTGGGTCAGATTAACACTGAAGCTTTCTTT.

This chain links TRBV5-1 with TRBJ1-1; 7 bases line up with TRBD1. CDR3 length: 14 residues. Germline V gene sequence: CDR1 SGHRS, CDR2 YFSETQ. The ends lost 2 bases at V and 7 bases at J; junction bases unmatched: 8. The CDR3 loop reads CASSFGQEVNEAFF. Here the CDR3 DNA reads TGCGCCAGCAGCTTCGGACAGGAGGTGAATGAAGCTTTCTTT.

Many counts were recorded for this clonotype. J is TRBJ1-2 and V is TRBV4-1, with D possibly being TRBD1 (5 bases). The CDR3 runs 14 residues. CDR1 MGHRA and CDR2 YSYEKL come from the germline V gene. V was clipped by 3 bases and J by 1 base, with 9 bases between them. CDR3 sequence reads: CASSQGGDNYGYTF. The DNA of the CDR3 is TGCGCCAGCAGCCAGGGGGGTGATAACTATGGCTACACCTTC.

Only a few counts were recorded for this clonotype. The genes are TRBV20-1 and TRBJ2-7; D is perhaps TRBD2 (5 bases). Germline CDR1 DFQATT, CDR2 SNEGSKA (reference sequence). V dropped 4 bases and J dropped 7 bases, with 20 bases sitting between them. The CDR3 totals 14 residues. CDR3 DNA sequence: TGCAGTGCTACCCCGGGCGCTACGGGGAAAGAGCAGTACTTC. Its protein is CSATPGATGKEQYF.

In this sample, this clonotype turned up a few times. The chain recombines TRBV15 with TRBJ2-5; 7 nucleotides agree with TRBD2. The CDR3 runs to 14 residues. The ends lost 5 bases at V and 0 bases at J; junction bases unmatched: 3. Germline assignment: CDR1 LNHNV and CDR2 YYDKDF (reference sequence). The CDR3, as DNA: TGTGCCACCAGCGGGGGGGGGGACCAAGAGACCCAGTACTTC. Protein sequence: CATSGGGDQETQYF.